This record looks at one TCR beta chain sequence and its context. This CDR3 has 17 amino acids. V lost 3 bases and J 3 bases, leaving 18 bases between the germline ends. CDR1 and CDR2 from the germline V gene are KGHSH and LQKENI. Only in-frame clones appear in the TCRdb table, and some are missing; sequencing was by immunoSEQ multiplex PCR. The sample yields about 440,000 clones, 90% seen once. The data derive from a study of Ad26.COV2.S vaccination and SARS-CoV-2 variants. Treatment defined: 19 received Ad26.COV2.S at low or high dose, single or two shots; about five received placebo; per-sample allocation not given. Sampling occurred on day 63 after the first vaccine or placebo injection.

The genes are TRBV18 and TRBJ2-1; D is perhaps TRBD1 (6 bases). This sequence originates from a person aged 18-65 years who received the Ad26.COV2.S COVID-19 vaccine or a placebo. Sequenced here: peripheral blood, sampled in a trial of Ad26.COV2.S vaccine versus placebo. The CDR3: CASSPPGTGPRYNEQFF. Written as DNA, the CDR3 is TGTGCCAGCTCACCTCCCGGTACAGGGCCTCGCTACAATGAGCAGTTCTTC.